Shown below are 2 T cell receptor beta chains from a single sample sequenced in a study of shared clonotypes between healthy human individuals. Here immunoSEQ multiplex PCR was the method, and the copy in TCRdb shows in-frame clones only, minus some. The sample includes 2 million to 3 million clones, more than 85% of them seen just once. Input material: naive CD4+ T cells from PBMCs. Stated subset: CD45RA+ positively selected. These TCRs come from a man aged 18-30 years in good health. Some clones in this sample may be carry-over from other donors' samples.

The V call is TRBV9, the J call TRBJ1-4; maybe TRBD1 (5 bases). CDR1 and CDR2 (germline): SGDLS, YYNGEE. The V end was cut by 0 bases, the J end by 3 bases, with 9 bases between. CDR3 length equals 15 residues. The CDR3 is CASSVAWGANEKLFF. The CDR3 DNA is TGTGCCAGCAGCGTAGCGTGGGGGGCTAATGAAAAACTGTTTTTT.

The rearrangement links TRBV28 to TRBJ2-5; no firm D call. This CDR3 has 11 amino acids. CDR1 and CDR2 from the germline V gene are MDHEN and SYDVKM. Trimming took off 10 bases at V and 5 bases at J, with 11 bases between the two ends. CDR3 sequence reads: CATSKLETQYF. In DNA, the CDR3 is TGTGCCACCTCGAAACTGGAGACCCAGTACTTC.